This is a list of T cell receptor beta chains from one sample in a study of regulatory and conventional T cells in RAG deficiency. Assay: immunoSEQ multiplex PCR; the TCRdb copy retains only in-frame clones and omits some. The sample records 45,000 or so clones, about 87% being singletons. This sample was shared with a second study, whose subject was regulatory T cells.

Material for sequencing was CD4+ effector T cells sorted from blood. The receptors were gathered from a human donor in good health. CDR3s include the opening cysteine and the closing phenylalanine or tryptophan. The order of the fields is D gene, V gene, clone size, J gene, CDR3 protein, CDR3 DNA. D genes are given only for firm matches. Size values are once, few and many counts, or a class for expanded clones, and some rows have none.

>TRBD2|TRBV18|.|TRBJ2-7
CASSPGTTPVREQYF
TGTGCCAGCTCACCCGGGACTACCCCTGTACGCGAGCAGTACTTC
>TRBD2|TRBV14|.|TRBJ2-1
CASSQVGKRGPGNEQFF
TGTGCCAGCAGCCAAGTGGGGAAGCGGGGCCCCGGCAATGAGCAGTTCTTC
>.|TRBV6-5|.|TRBJ2-5
CASSNNQETQYF
TGTGCCAGCAGTAATAATCAAGAGACCCAGTACTTC
>.|TRBV10-3|.|TRBJ2-2
CAISESTPDSGELFF
TGTGCCATCAGTGAGTCCACCCCCGACTCCGGGGAGCTGTTTTTT
>.|TRBV18|few|TRBJ1-5
CASSPSGAVGQPQHF
TGTGCCAGCTCACCAAGCGGGGCGGTTGGTCAGCCCCAGCATTTT
>TRBD2|TRBV4-2|.|TRBJ2-3
CASSQGLGTSGGSTDTQYF
TGTGCCAGCAGCCAGGGGCTAGGGACTAGCGGGGGTAGCACAGATACGCAGTATTTT
>.|TRBV27|.|TRBJ2-7
CASRTWGLNEQYF
TGTGCCAGCAGAACCTGGGGTCTCAACGAGCAGTACTTC
>.|TRBV27|.|TRBJ1-2
CASSSGLSNYGYTF
TGTGCCAGCAGTTCGGGCCTTTCTAACTATGGCTACACCTTC
>TRBD1|TRBV5-4|.|TRBJ1-1
CASSFKTGAQNTEAFF
TGTGCCAGCAGCTTCAAGACAGGGGCACAGAACACTGAAGCTTTCTTT
>TRBD2|TRBV27|.|TRBJ2-7
CASSSGTSGTYEQYF
TGTGCCAGCAGTTCTGGGACTAGCGGGACATACGAGCAGTACTTC
>TRBD1|TRBV30|.|TRBJ1-1
CAWSYRGTEAFF
TGTGCCTGGAGTTACAGGGGCACTGAAGCTTTCTTT
>.|TRBV7-9|.|TRBJ2-3
CASSLAQGPGTDTQYF
TGTGCCAGCAGCTTAGCGCAGGGGCCGGGCACAGATACGCAGTATTTT
>.|TRBV27|.|TRBJ1-1
CASFGRQYTEAFF
TGTGCCAGCTTCGGTCGACAGTACACTGAAGCTTTCTTT
>TRBD1|TRBV28|.|TRBJ1-2
CASSLQGVNYGYTF
TGTGCCAGCAGTTTACAGGGGGTTAACTATGGCTACACCTTC
>.|TRBV5-1|.|TRBJ1-4
CASSLVGGINEKLFF
TGCGCCAGCAGCTTGGTAGGGGGGATTAATGAAAAACTGTTTTTT
>TRBD2|TRBV18|.|TRBJ2-1
CASSPSSGGYNEQFF
TGTGCCAGCTCACCCTCTAGCGGGGGTTACAATGAGCAGTTCTTC
>TRBD1|TRBV28|.|TRBJ1-5
CASSTRQGRSNQPQHF
TGTGCCAGCAGTACCAGACAGGGGCGAAGCAATCAGCCCCAGCATTTT
>TRBD1|TRBV6-5|.|TRBJ1-1
CASSEGQGGTEAFF
TGTGCCAGCAGTGAAGGACAGGGAGGTACTGAAGCTTTCTTT
>TRBD1|TRBV19|.|TRBJ1-6
CASSTQQGEGSPLHF
TGTGCCAGTAGTACCCAACAGGGGGAAGGCTCACCCCTCCACTTT
>.|TRBV28|.|TRBJ1-5
CASRKLDRRNQPQHF
TGTGCCAGCAGGAAACTGGACAGACGGAATCAGCCCCAGCATTTT
>.|TRBV6-6|.|TRBJ2-3
CASSYSGSTDTQYF
TGTGCCAGCAGTTACTCGGGGTCCACAGATACGCAGTATTTT
>TRBD2|TRBV5-4|.|TRBJ2-1
CASSPTSGGPNEQFF
TGTGCCAGCAGCCCGACTAGCGGGGGGCCCAATGAGCAGTTCTTC
>.|TRBV6-5|.|TRBJ1-4
CASSGEPRGNEKLFF
TGTGCCAGCAGCGGGGAGCCGAGGGGTAATGAAAAACTGTTTTTT
>.|TRBV28|.|TRBJ1-5
CASSRQPASNQPQHF
TGTGCCAGCAGTCGACAGCCTGCTAGCAATCAGCCCCAGCATTTT
>.|TRBV5-1|.|TRBJ1-2
CASSLTTAASEGYTF
TGCGCCAGCAGCTTGACGACAGCCGCTTCAGAGGGCTACACCTTC
>.|TRBV5-1|.|TRBJ2-7
CASSLAAGTEQYF
TGCGCCAGCAGCTTGGCCGCGGGCACCGAGCAGTACTTC
>.|TRBV28|.|TRBJ2-5
CASSFTMLNPGKAETQYF
TGTGCCAGCAGTTTTACCATGTTGAACCCAGGGAAAGCAGAGACCCAGTACTTC
>.|TRBV18|.|TRBJ2-5
CASSPPSEQETQYF
TGTGCCAGCTCACCGCCCTCAGAGCAGGAGACCCAGTACTTC
>TRBD1|TRBV25-1|.|TRBJ2-1
CASSGDRANEQFF
TGTGCCAGCAGTGGGGACAGGGCCAATGAGCAGTTCTTC
>.|TRBV7-2|.|TRBJ2-7
CASSLVGGGAYEQYF
TGTGCCAGCAGCTTAGTAGGGGGTGGGGCTTACGAGCAGTACTTC
>TRBD2|TRBV28|.|TRBJ2-7
CASSPGLARHEQYF
TGTGCCAGCAGTCCCGGACTAGCCCGGCACGAGCAGTACTTC
>TRBD2|TRBV6-5|.|TRBJ2-1
CASSTIAGYNEQFF
TGTGCCAGCAGTACGATAGCGGGATACAATGAGCAGTTCTTC
>.|TRBV11-1|.|TRBJ1-1
CASSLGNLGGDTEAFF
TGTGCCAGCAGCTTAGGAAATCTGGGTGGGGACACTGAAGCTTTCTTT
>.|TRBV29-1|few|TRBJ2-7
CSVENRDEQYF
TGCAGCGTTGAAAACCGCGACGAGCAGTACTTC
>.|TRBV7-9|.|TRBJ2-3
CASSLIGDTQYF
TGTGCCAGCAGCTTAATCGGGGATACGCAGTATTTT
>.|TRBV2|.|TRBJ2-3
CASGAARPVTDTQYF
TGTGCCAGCGGCGCAGCTAGACCAGTCACAGATACGCAGTATTTT
>TRBD1|TRBV5-1|.|TRBJ1-4
CASSTEGTGVEKLFF
TGCGCCAGCAGCACGGAAGGAACAGGGGTTGAAAAACTGTTTTTT
>.|TRBV9|.|TRBJ2-2
CASSVGIQGNTGELFF
TGTGCCAGCAGCGTGGGTATACAGGGGAACACCGGGGAGCTGTTTTTT
>.|TRBV2|.|TRBJ1-2
CASNQNQGYGYTF
TGTGCCAGCAACCAAAATCAGGGCTATGGCTACACCTTC
>TRBD2|TRBV6-1|.|TRBJ2-2
CASSVTSGNTGELFF
TGTGCCAGCAGTGTTACTAGCGGAAACACCGGGGAGCTGTTTTTT
>.|TRBV6-5|once|TRBJ1-2
CASKAPGADGYTF
TGTGCCAGCAAGGCGCCGGGGGCAGACGGCTACACCTTC